The rows below give T cell receptor beta chains drawn from one sample of a study of shared clonotypes between healthy human individuals. Sequencing was performed with immunoSEQ multiplex PCR; in TCRdb, only in-frame clones are kept and a portion is missing. The data show roughly 640,000 clones, approximately 74% seen once. The source material was memory CD4+ T cells sorted from blood. These receptors originate from a woman aged 25 to 39 in good health. CDR3s include the opening cysteine and the closing phenylalanine or tryptophan. The D gene is left open where the match is weak. The listing skips clone size in some rows; elsewhere it reads once, few, many or a size class.

13	TRBV7-9	TRBJ1-4	once	NA	TGTGCCAGCAGCTTAAGGGGAAGCGAAAAACTGTTTTTT	CASSLRGSEKLFF
11	TRBV28	TRBJ1-1	NA	NA	TGTGCCAGCAGTTTTCAGAATGAAGCTTTCTTT	CASSFQNEAFF
13	TRBV5-8	TRBJ1-1	once	NA	TGTGCCAGCAGCCACACGTTCGACACTGAAGCTTTCTTT	CASSHTFDTEAFF
13	TRBV7-9	TRBJ1-1	NA	NA	TGTGCCAGCAGCCGCGACTGGAACACTGAAGCTTTCTTT	CASSRDWNTEAFF
14	TRBV6-5	TRBJ2-7	once	NA	TGTGCCACCATGGTTATCGGGAGATCCTACGAGCAGTACTTC	CATMVIGRSYEQYF
14	TRBV5-1	TRBJ1-1	many	NA	TGCGCCAGCAGCTTGGCCCAGCCGAGCACTGAAGCTTTCTTT	CASSLAQPSTEAFF
19	TRBV27	TRBJ2-5	NA	TRBD1	TGTGCCAGCAGGGGGAACCGGGACAGGGGGGGCCTTCGCCAAGAGACCCAGTACTTC	CASRGNRDRGGLRQETQYF
12	TRBV28	TRBJ2-1	NA	NA	TGTGCCAGCAGTTTGGAGTACAATGAGCAGTTCTTC	CASSLEYNEQFF
15	TRBV4-1	TRBJ2-1	few	NA	TGCGCCAGCAGCCAAGGAAGGGGGGATTACAATGAGCAGTTCTTC	CASSQGRGDYNEQFF
15	TRBV19	TRBJ1-5	NA	NA	TGTGCCAGTAGTAGCACAGGGAGCGGCAATCAGCCCCAGCATTTT	CASSSTGSGNQPQHF
16	TRBV9	TRBJ1-1	NA	TRBD1	TGTGCCAGCAGCGTATTGGGGGGACAGGGGCATACTGAAGCTTTCTTT	CASSVLGGQGHTEAFF
14	TRBV2	TRBJ2-2	NA	TRBD2	TGTGCCAGCAGTGACGGGACTAGCACCGGGGAGCTGTTTTTT	CASSDGTSTGELFF
16	TRBV15	TRBJ2-6	NA	NA	TGTGCCACCAGCAGAGATATGGGCTCTGGGGCCAACGTCCTGACTTTC	CATSRDMGSGANVLTF
15	TRBV11-3	TRBJ2-1	NA	TRBD1	TGTGCCAGCAGCTTGAATAGGGACAGGGACAATGAGCAGTTCTTC	CASSLNRDRDNEQFF
15	TRBV7-2	TRBJ2-3	NA	TRBD2	TGTGCCAGCAGCTTAGTTGGACTAGCAACAGATACGCAGTATTTT	CASSLVGLATDTQYF
14	TRBV27	TRBJ1-1	NA	NA	TGTGCCAGCATCGAATACGGCAGGAACACTGAAGCTTTCTTT	CASIEYGRNTEAFF
15	TRBV5-1	TRBJ2-6	NA	NA	TGCGCCAGCAGCACCGGGCCGACTGGGGCCAACGTCCTGACTTTC	CASSTGPTGANVLTF
16	TRBV7-9	TRBJ1-2	NA	TRBD1	TGTGCCAGCAGCCGACAGGGAGAAAGGGAGAACTATGGCTACACCTTC	CASSRQGERENYGYTF
15	TRBV19	TRBJ1-3	NA	TRBD1	TGTGCCAGCAGAGGACAGGGACACTCTGGAAACACCATATATTTT	CASRGQGHSGNTIYF
16	TRBV7-8	TRBJ2-1	NA	TRBD2	TGTGCCAGCAGCTTAGTGAGCGGGAGATCATACAATGAGCAGTTCTTC	CASSLVSGRSYNEQFF
11	TRBV6-5	TRBJ2-5	once	NA	TGTGCCAGCAGTCACAGGGAGACCCAGTACTTC	CASSHRETQYF
14	TRBV6-5	TRBJ2-7	NA	TRBD1	TGTGCCAGCAGTTACTCAAGCGGACAGGGTGTTCTGGACTTC	CASSYSSGQGVLDF
16	TRBV11-2	TRBJ2-7	once	TRBD2	TGTGCCAGCAGCTACGGCGGGACTAGCGGGACCTACGAGCAGTACTTC	CASSYGGTSGTYEQYF
14	TRBV5-1	TRBJ2-2	many	NA	TGCGCCAGCACCTTAGGAGGGGAAACCGGGGAGCTGTTTTTT	CASTLGGETGELFF
13	TRBV30	TRBJ1-1	NA	NA	TGTGCCTGGATCGGACAGTCGAACACTGAAGCTTTCTTT	CAWIGQSNTEAFF
12	TRBV4-2	TRBJ2-7	NA	NA	TGTGCCAGCAGCTTAAGGGATGGCGAGCAGTACTTC	CASSLRDGEQYF
15	TRBV7-9	TRBJ1-3	once	TRBD1	TGTGCCAGCAGTCAGGACAGGGCCTCTGGAAACACCATATATTTT	CASSQDRASGNTIYF
15	TRBV5-1	TRBJ2-2	many	TRBD2	TGCGCCAGCAGCTGGGGACTACAGAACACCGGGGAGCTGTTTTTT	CASSWGLQNTGELFF
13	TRBV18	TRBJ1-5	few	NA	TGTGCCAGCTCACCAGGGTCTGATCAGCCCCAGCATTTT	CASSPGSDQPQHF
14	TRBV9	TRBJ1-2	NA	TRBD1	TGTGCCAGCAGCGTAGCTCGGACAGGTGGTGGCTACACCTTC	CASSVARTGGGYTF
16	TRBV7-8	TRBJ2-2	NA	NA	TGTGCCAGCAGCGCATCCTCCAGGGGCCACACCGGGGAGCTGTTTTTT	CASSASSRGHTGELFF
15	TRBV28	TRBJ2-5	NA	NA	TGTGCCAGCAGCCTTGGGAGGGGGCCTCAAGAGACCCAGTACTTC	CASSLGRGPQETQYF
16	TRBV5-1	TRBJ2-3	NA	NA	TGCGCCGGCAGCTTGGAAGGGCGCTATGACACAGATACGCAGTATTTT	CAGSLEGRYDTDTQYF
12	TRBV10-3	TRBJ2-7	once	TRBD1	TGTGCCATCAGTCGGACAGGGGCAGAGCAGTACTTC	CAISRTGAEQYF
11	TRBV20-1	TRBJ1-3	NA	NA	TGCGGGGGTGCAGGGGGAAACACCATATATTTT	CGGAGGNTIYF
14	TRBV5-1	TRBJ2-7	once	NA	TGCGCCAGCAGCTTGGATACTGACGTGTACGAGCAGTACTTC	CASSLDTDVYEQYF
15	TRBV28	TRBJ2-7	NA	TRBD2	TGTGCCAGCAGTCGACGACTAGCGGGAGCACGCGAGCAGTACTTC	CASSRRLAGAREQYF
14	TRBV29-1	TRBJ2-7	few	TRBD2	TGCAGCGTCACTCCGGGACTAGCGGGATCCGAGCAGTACTTC	CSVTPGLAGSEQYF
14	TRBV5-1	TRBJ2-5	NA	NA	TGCGCCAGCACCCTACAGACTAGCCAAGAGACCCAGTACTTC	CASTLQTSQETQYF
16	TRBV19	TRBJ2-7	NA	NA	TGTGCCAGTAGTATTATAGCCGGGACACCTTCTCTCGAGCAGTACTTC	CASSIIAGTPSLEQYF
16	TRBV7-9	TRBJ2-3	NA	NA	TGTGCCAGCAGCTTAGATGGAGCGGGTAGCACAGATACGCAGTATTTT	CASSLDGAGSTDTQYF
11	TRBV19	TRBJ1-1	NA	NA	TGTGCCAGTATGTGGTTTTCTGAAGCTTTCTTT	CASMWFSEAFF
15	TRBV27	TRBJ2-7	NA	TRBD1	TGTGCCAGCAGTTACGGGACAGGCCTCTCCTACGAGCAGTACTTC	CASSYGTGLSYEQYF
14	TRBV7-8	TRBJ1-2	NA	TRBD1	TGTGCCAGCGGTCAAGACAGGGTTAACTATGGCTACACCTTC	CASGQDRVNYGYTF
15	TRBV15	TRBJ2-5	NA	NA	TGTGCCACCAGCAGAGATCAGGGAAATCAAGAGACCCAGTACTTC	CATSRDQGNQETQYF
13	TRBV28	TRBJ1-2	few	NA	TGTGCCAGCAGGGGGTCGGGAAGCTATGGCTACACCTTC	CASRGSGSYGYTF
15	TRBV7-8	TRBJ2-1	NA	TRBD2	TGTGCCAGCAGCTTAAATGGACTAGCGGGGAATGAGCAGTTCTTC	CASSLNGLAGNEQFF
15	TRBV28	TRBJ1-5	NA	NA	TGTGCCAGCATTCCTCCAGGGACGGCCTGGGGGCCCCAGCATTTT	CASIPPGTAWGPQHF
13	TRBV30	TRBJ1-5	NA	NA	TGTGCCTGGAGTGTAAGACAGGATCAGCCCCAGCATTTT	CAWSVRQDQPQHF
15	TRBV27	TRBJ2-7	many	TRBD1	TGTGCCAGCAGTTTAGCACAGGGGGGAGGTTACGAGCAGTACTTC	CASSLAQGGGYEQYF
12	TRBV7-9	TRBJ1-4	NA	NA	TGTGCCAGCAGCGGACAGCGCGAAAAACTGTTTTTT	CASSGQREKLFF
13	TRBV29-1	TRBJ1-1	NA	NA	TGCAGCGTGGATCAGGGGATCGCCACTGAAGCTTTCTTT	CSVDQGIATEAFF